The T cell receptor (beta chain) under discussion was sequenced for a study of OX40 agonist ivuxolimab in advanced cancers. Study-wide context: Ivuxolimab was a fully human IgG2 agonistic monoclonal antibody targeting the costimulatory receptor OX40 (CD134). Peripheral TCRbeta sequencing aimed to test whether ivuxolimab altered TCR sequence diversity and caused clonal T-cell expansion. Intravenous ivuxolimab was administered to patients every 2 weeks at six dose levels: 0.01, 0.1, 0.3, 1.5, 3 and 10 mg/kg. Patients were allowed to have had prior anti-PD-1, anti-PD-L1 or anti-CTLA-4 therapy, and around 43% of the dose-escalation patients had been treated with checkpoint inhibitors. In the dose-escalation cohort, over 65% of patients were male, and the mean age was approximately 60 years, with a range of about 23 to 80. Among the approximately 50 dose-escalation patients, about 20 had hepatocellular carcinoma, some 15 melanoma, 9 renal cell carcinoma and 9 head and neck cancer. Partial responses occurred in three dose-escalation patients: two with cutaneous melanoma and one with hepatocellular carcinoma. The paper covers the monotherapy dose-escalation part of the phase I ivuxolimab trial, which included N = 52 patients. Here is what the overall study found, with its caveats: Low levels of normalized T-cell clonal expansion were also seen in some patients who did not respond. At doses of 0.1 to 3.0 mg/kg, clonal expansion of both CD4+ and CD8+ T cells in blood was seen between baseline and week 6. Partial responders in the 0.1-3.0 mg/kg groups had among the lowest normalized peripheral clonal expansion, especially among CD8+ T cells. The antigen specificity of the clonally expanded peripheral T cells was not determined. After ivuxolimab, expanded clones were on average more numerous among CD8+ T cells than among CD4+ T cells.

Details on this clone: The specificity of this receptor is unknown. No qualities accompany the bases; no much larger clone lies one base away.

Patients with autoimmune disease history or receiving systemic immunosuppression were excluded from the trial. Peripheral blood for TCR sequencing was collected from all dose cohorts at baseline, on cycle 4 day 1, and on cycle 7 day 1. The samples were taken from a phase I, first-in-human, multicenter, open-label dose-escalation trial of ivuxolimab. Adults with locally advanced or metastatic melanoma, renal cell carcinoma, hepatocellular carcinoma or head and neck squamous cell carcinoma were enrolled in the trial. Before TCR sequencing, CD4+ and CD8+ T cells were separately sorted from peripheral blood. Genomic DNA was isolated from the sorted cells so that the TCRbeta CDR3 region could be sequenced. TCRbeta CDR3 regions were sequenced using the immunoSEQ Assay. The source is immuneACCESS, and TCRdb retained only in-frame sequences with V and J called. Part of the clones is not carried over; for the studies checked, unresolved V genes explain less than half of this, and the remainder is unexplained. The sample table shows some 89,000 clones, and roughly 80% are seen once. Roughly 1.8% of the sample is in the top ten clones.

This specimen consisted of CD4+ or CD8+ T cells sorted from blood, obtained in a trial of the OX40 agonist ivuxolimab. The TCR was taken from an adult with an advanced solid tumor such as melanoma, head and neck, liver or kidney cancer.

This receptor has the CDR3 CASSIASGSYEQYF. The sequence in DNA is TGTGCCAGTAGTATAGCCTCAGGTTCCTACGAGCAGTACTTC. This chain joins TRBV19 to TRBJ2-7; the D gene remains uncertain. For CDR1 and CDR2, the germline V gene (reference sequence) lists LNHDA and SQIVND. V gives up 1 base and J gives up 1 base, and the segment between their germline ends measures 8 bases. The CDR3 contains 14 residues, cysteine and phenylalanine counted. The CDR3 DNA has 42 bases and is translated from base 1.